This is a list of T cell receptor beta chains from one sample in a study of metastatic and nonmetastatic thyroid tumors. With MiXCR, TCRdb reprocessed the PCR reads. The data contain fewer than 25,000 clones, roughly 27% of them singletons. The specimen sequenced was blood. The receptor set was obtained from a male donor with papillary thyroid cancer or a benign thyroid nodule (not recorded which). Some clones in this sample may be carry-over from other donors' samples. Both conserved end residues are part of each CDR3. D genes are given only for firm matches.

v_call: TRBV20-1
d_call: .
cdr3_aa: CSAKGRYSNQPQHF

v_call: TRBV5-1
d_call: .
cdr3_aa: CASSLPVYSNQPQHF

v_call: TRBV5-4
d_call: TRBD1
cdr3_aa: CASCRDRVETQYF

v_call: TRBV5-4
d_call: .
cdr3_aa: CASSSYRDGPYGYTF

v_call: TRBV11-2
d_call: TRBD2
cdr3_aa: CASSPLGGSGANVLTF

v_call: TRBV5-6
d_call: .
cdr3_aa: CASILGSRTVNEQFF

v_call: TRBV28
d_call: .
cdr3_aa: CASRDRGLGELFF

v_call: TRBV2
d_call: .
cdr3_aa: CASSESGQVNTEAFF

v_call: TRBV30
d_call: .
cdr3_aa: CAWSPYGIPGNTIYF

v_call: TRBV20-1
d_call: .
cdr3_aa: CSARSPGSQETQYF

v_call: TRBV5-6
d_call: TRBD2
cdr3_aa: CASSPTPGTTSYEQYF

v_call: TRBV20-1
d_call: TRBD1
cdr3_aa: CSATRDRGYNEQFF

v_call: TRBV9
d_call: TRBD2
cdr3_aa: CASSPGLAGRSSYNEQFF

v_call: TRBV10-1
d_call: .
cdr3_aa: CASSESIAGTGINEQFF

v_call: TRBV20-1
d_call: TRBD2
cdr3_aa: CSATPLAGGPHETQYF

v_call: TRBV12-3/TRBV12-4
d_call: .
cdr3_aa: CASSPTSGSLSEKLFF

v_call: TRBV29-1
d_call: .
cdr3_aa: CSVVPGAGGELFF

v_call: TRBV19
d_call: .
cdr3_aa: CASSIGFKGEWYSNQPQHF

v_call: TRBV30
d_call: TRBD1
cdr3_aa: CAWSGDRGPEGIYF

v_call: TRBV30
d_call: TRBD1
cdr3_aa: CAWSVGRGTEAFF